The 31 T cell receptor beta chains listed next were all sequenced from one sample in a study of blood T cells in healthy people across ages. It was with a sample-barcoded 5' primer and a J-beta primer mix that a second PCR of about 6 to 12 cycles was run. TCRdb reprocessed the 5' RACE reads via MiXCR and lists one record per CDR3 protein. Of around 970,000 distinct CDR3 sequences listed, 51% were seen once; the top ten hold roughly a fifth. Sequencing was performed on blood. The receptor source for this set is a woman aged 55-75 years in good health.

The rearrangement joins TRBV27 to TRBJ2-7, with 8 bases lining up with TRBD2. J lost 4 bases, V lost 7 bases, and 12 bases had no gene match. Germline-derived CDR1 and CDR2 are MNHEY and SMNVEV (reference sequence). CDR3 length equals 15 residues. CDR3 DNA sequence: TGTGCCAGCATGACCCCCCTAGCGGGTGTTTACGAGCAGTACTTC. As protein: CASMTPLAGVYEQYF.

The V call is TRBV12-3 or TRBV12-4, the J call TRBJ1-4; the match to TRBD1 covers 12 bases. Trimming cost V 8 bases and J 4 bases; bases outside gene matches: 8. This CDR3 comprises 16 residues. The CDR3 sequence is CASGGQGALGNEKLFF. The CDR3 bases are TGTGCCAGCGGGGGACAGGGGGCGCTTGGTAATGAAAAACTGTTTTTT.

Details on this clonotype: This may arise from a read error, as a much more abundant clone is one base away. The chain carries TRBV6-2 or TRBV6-3 and TRBJ2-7; D is unresolved. The germline V and J ends were trimmed by 5 bases and 0 bases, with 11 bases remaining between them. CDR1 and CDR2 (germline): MNHEY, SVGEGT. The CDR3 covers 14 residues. Written as DNA, the CDR3 is TGTGCCAGCAGTGACGGAGATTCCTCCTACGAGCAGTACTTC. Its translation is CASSDGDSSYEQYF.

This clonotype was picked up a small number of times. The chain carries TRBV29-1 and TRBJ1-2; maybe TRBD1 (5 bases). CDR1 and CDR2 (germline): SQVTM, ANQGSEA. The CDR3 loop spans 15 amino acids. V was trimmed by 4 bases and J by 2 bases, leaving 17 bases between them. The CDR3 protein is CSVGGSDSTNYGYTF. The CDR3 DNA sequence: TGCAGCGTTGGGGGTAGCGACAGTACGAACTATGGCTACACCTTC.

The V gene is TRBV4-2, the J gene TRBJ2-2; 9 bases line up with TRBD1. Germline trimming cut 1 base from V and 6 bases from J; bases unmatched to any gene: 6. In germline, CDR1 is LGHNA, CDR2 YNFKEQ. The CDR3 runs to 16 residues. The DNA for the CDR3 is TGTGCCAGCAGCCAAGTTAGGGGACAGGGTTCCGGGGAGCTGTTTTTT. The encoded protein is CASSQVRGQGSGELFF.

CDR3 bases: TGTGCCAGCAGCAAAAGTGCCCAGAGCTCCTACGAGCAGTACTTC. Amino acid sequence: CASSKSAQSSYEQYF. The V call is TRBV21-1, the J call TRBJ2-7. TRBV21-1 is designated a pseudogene. CDR3 length: 15 amino acids.

Points on this clonotype: One end of the junction does not line up with germline, which may come from a read error. The CDR3 reads CASSRRSGANVQTF. CDR3 bases: TGTGCCAGCAGCCGGCGCTCTGGGGCCAACGTCCAGACTTTC. The V gene is TRBV5-6, the J gene TRBJ2-6, with TRBD1 as a possible D gene (5 bases). The CDR3 has 14 residues. In germline, CDR1 is SGHDT, CDR2 YYEEEE. The full variable domain, rest sourced from reference TRBV5-6 and TRBJ2-6, is DAGVTQSPTHLIKTRGQQVTLRCSPKSGHDTVSWYQQALGQGPQFIFQYYEEEERQRGNFPDRFSGHQFPNYSSELNVNALLLGDSALYLCASSRRSGANVQTFGAGSRLTVL.

This clonotype was seen a handful of times. The chain employs TRBV11-2 and TRBJ2-5; the D gene is possibly TRBD2 (5 bases). V lost 5 bases and J lost 11, with 24 bases in between. The length of the CDR3 is 15 residues. CDR1 and CDR2 from the germline V gene are SGHAT and FQNNGV. The CDR3 sequence: CASSPLGPREREQYF. DNA of the CDR3: TGTGCCAGCAGCCCTCTAGGGCCTCGAGAGAGGGAGCAGTACTTC.

About this clonotype itself: Its ends do not fully match the called genes, so a read error is possible. This chain connects TRBV4-1 to TRBJ2-7; 15 nucleotides agree with TRBD2. The CDR3 has 16 residues. Germline lookup yields CDR1 MGHRA and CDR2 YSYEKL. The CDR3 is CASSQVFGTSGRRRFF. The CDR3 coding sequence is TGCGCCAGCAGCCAAGTCTTCGGGACTAGCGGGAGGAGGCGGTTCTTC.

This clonotype was picked up many times. This chain connects TRBV5-5 to TRBJ2-1; TRBD1 or TRBD2 may be the D gene (5 bases each). V was clipped by 0 bases and J by 0 bases, with 10 bases between them. The CDR3 has 16 residues. The germline gives CDR1 SGHKS, CDR2 YYEKEE (reference sequence). This chain's CDR3 is CASSLGPGRSYNEQFF. The CDR3 DNA reads TGTGCCAGCAGCTTGGGACCGGGACGCTCCTACAATGAGCAGTTCTTC.

The rearrangement uses TRBV7-8 and TRBJ2-3; 9 bases are a match to TRBD1. Looked up from germline, CDR1 is SGHVS and CDR2 is FQNEAQ. J lost 6 bases, V lost 5 bases, and 15 bases had no gene match. The CDR3 totals 17 residues. The CDR3 region is CASSHYERTGDPDTQYF. CDR3 sequence (DNA): TGTGCCAGCAGCCATTACGAGAGGACAGGGGACCCGGATACGCAGTATTTT.

The rearrangement joins TRBV14 to TRBJ1-5, with 9 nucleotides matching TRBD1. Germline values: CDR1 SGHDN, CDR2 FVKESK. After removal of 0 bases from V and 7 bases from J, the junction contained 4 bases not matched to a gene. CDR3 length equals 15 residues. The CDR3 coding sequence is TGTGCCAGCAGCCAAGATGGACAGGGGAGCCAGCCCCAGCATTTT. Translated, it gives CASSQDGQGSQPQHF.

CDR3: CASLLTGRNNEQFF. The CDR3, as DNA: TGTGCCAGCCTATTAACGGGAAGGAACAATGAGCAGTTCTTC. The chain couples TRBV2 to TRBJ2-1, with D possibly being TRBD2 (5 bases). The V gene's germline CDR1 is SNHLY and CDR2 FYNNEI. The CDR3 length is 14 residues. With 8 bases removed from V and 5 bases from J, the gap between germline ends came to 16 bases.

The rearrangement links TRBV12-3 or TRBV12-4 to TRBJ2-1, with TRBD2 matching 7 bases. V lost 3 bases and J lost 9; bases outside the gene matches: 17. The length of the CDR3 is 17 residues. CDR3 bases: TGTGCCAGCAGTTTGTCGTCGCGTGGAGCGGGAACGGGTGAGCAGTTCTTC. This sequence encodes CASSLSSRGAGTGEQFF.

The DNA for the CDR3 is TGCAGCGTTGGGTTTAGTCGAGAGACCCAGTACTTC. Amino acid sequence: CSVGFSRETQYF. The V call is TRBV29-1, the J call TRBJ2-5; D ambiguous. V was cut by 4 bases and J by 4 bases, with 10 bases left in between. The CDR3 has 12 amino acids. Looked up from germline, CDR1 is SQVTM and CDR2 is ANQGSEA. Using reference TRBV29-1 and TRBJ2-5 for the parts outside the CDR3, the full variable domain is SAVISQKPSRDICQRGTSLTIQCQVDSQVTMMFWYRQQPGQSLTLIATANQGSEATYESGFVIDKFPISRPNLTFSTLTVSNMSPEDSSIYLCSVGFSRETQYFGPGTRLLVL.

This chain uses TRBV20-1 with TRBJ2-7, with 14 bases that match TRBD2. V lost 5 bases, J lost 5 bases, and 11 bases stayed unmatched. This CDR3 spans 16 amino acids. The V gene's germline CDR1 is DFQATT and CDR2 SNEGSKA (reference sequence). CDR3 DNA: TGCAGTGCTCATAGACTAGCGGGAGGGTTTAAGAACGAGCAGTACTTC. Encoded protein: CSAHRLAGGFKNEQYF.

The chain employs TRBV28 and TRBJ2-7, with D tentatively TRBD2 (6 bases). Trimming shortened V by 8 bases and J by 4 bases, and 12 bases separated the two germline ends. There are 12 residues in the CDR3. Per the germline V gene, CDR1 is MDHEN and CDR2 is SYDVKM. The CDR3 region is CASLSGDYEQYF. CDR3 coding DNA: TGTGCCAGCTTGTCGGGGGATTACGAGCAGTACTTC.

The CDR3 sequence is CASSSRTGATDTQYF. CDR3 bases: TGTGCCAGCAGTTCAAGGACAGGAGCCACAGATACGCAGTATTTT. The V and J genes are TRBV12-3 or TRBV12-4 and TRBJ2-3, with 7 bases identical to TRBD1. J gave up 2 bases and V 4 bases, and 6 bases lay outside the gene matches. This CDR3 is built from 15 residues.

This clonotype was observed many times. V is TRBV9 and J is TRBJ2-1; D is ambiguous. The CDR3 is 12 residues long. The V end lost 3 bases, the J end lost 9 bases, and 10 bases lay between the germline ends. The germline gives CDR1 SGDLS, CDR2 YYNGEE. CDR3 coding DNA: TGTGCCAGCAGCGGGGGATCAGTTGAGCAGTTCTTC. This sequence encodes CASSGGSVEQFF.

The J gene is TRBJ1-4, the V gene TRBV29-1; tentatively, D is TRBD1 (5 bases). V lost 7 bases and J lost 7, with 22 bases in between. This CDR3 is built from 15 residues. Looked up from germline, CDR1 is SQVTM and CDR2 is ANQGSEA. The CDR3 is CSAREDTRVREKLFF. The CDR3 DNA is TGCAGCGCCAGGGAGGACACCAGGGTTCGTGAAAAACTGTTTTTT.

This sequence joins TRBV6-6 and TRBJ2-4; TRBD1 aligns across 8 bases. The J call could be wrong; TRBJ2-7 is a better fit for the DNA end. The CDR3 runs 15 residues. Germline V gene data show CDR1 as MNHNY and CDR2 as SVGAGI (reference sequence). Here the CDR3 reads CASSYYETGDHEQYF. CDR3 sequence (DNA): TGTGCCAGCAGTTACTATGAGACAGGGGACCACGAGCAGTACTTC.

V and J are TRBV9 and TRBJ2-3, with a tentative D call TRBD1 (5 bases). Trimming left V 0 bases short and J 1 base short, with 12 bases between. This CDR3 spans 16 amino acids. Germline lookup yields CDR1 SGDLS and CDR2 YYNGEE. CDR3 DNA: TGTGCCAGCAGCGTAGTGATGGGGCTCGGCACAGATACGCAGTATTTT. It codes for CASSVVMGLGTDTQYF. Together with reference TRBV9 and TRBJ2-3, the CDR3 gives the full variable domain: DSGVTQTPKHLITATGQRVTLRCSPRSGDLSVYWYQQSLDQGLQFLIQYYNGEERAKGNILERFSAQQFPDLHSELNLSSLELGDSALYFCASSVVMGLGTDTQYFGPGTRLTVL.

In its sample, this clonotype was seen once. This chain uses TRBV4-1 with TRBJ1-5, with D possibly TRBD1 on 6 matching bases. Per the germline V gene, CDR1 is MGHRA and CDR2 is YSYEKL. The V gene lost 3 bases and the J gene lost 6 bases, with 12 bases spanning the gap. The CDR3 is 14 residues long. CDR3 sequence reads: CASSQQGISQPQHF. CDR3 nucleotide sequence: TGCGCCAGCAGCCAGCAGGGGATCAGTCAGCCCCAGCATTTT.

The chain links TRBV12-3 or TRBV12-4 to TRBJ2-7, with a possible D match to TRBD2 (6 bases). The J call may be in error: the DNA end matches TRBJ2-5 better. The CDR3 has 14 residues. CDR3 DNA sequence: TGTGCCAGCAGTTATGGCGGGAAAGAGGAGACCCAGTACTTC. It yields the protein CASSYGGKEETQYF.

The rearrangement joins TRBV5-6 to TRBJ1-2; D perhaps matches TRBD1 (5 bases). CDR3 length equals 17 residues. Germline CDR1 and CDR2: SGHDT and YYEEEE. The V end lost 3 bases, the J end lost 3 bases, and 21 bases lay between the germline ends. In DNA, the CDR3 is TGTGCCAGCAGCTCCCAATCCCCTCAGGGATATGACTATGGCTACACCTTC. This translates into CASSSQSPQGYDYGYTF.

The V call is TRBV6-6, the J call TRBJ1-2; D might be TRBD1 (6 bases). Deletions cut 0 bases from V and 6 bases from J, with 11 bases between. CDR1 MNHNY and CDR2 SVGAGI come from the germline V gene (reference sequence). The CDR3 has 14 residues. The CDR3 sequence: CASSYSPGHNGYTF. CDR3 nucleotide sequence: TGTGCCAGCAGTTACTCGCCGGGACACAATGGCTACACCTTC.

The chain uses TRBV7-6 and TRBJ2-1, with 9 bases identical to TRBD2. The CDR3 runs 15 residues. CDR1 and CDR2 (germline): SGHVS, FNYEAQ. Germline trimming cut 4 bases from V and 7 bases from J; bases unmatched to any gene: 8. The CDR3, as DNA: TGTGCCAGCAGCTCCATAGCGGGAGTTGCGAATGAGCAGTTCTTC. This gives the protein CASSSIAGVANEQFF.

This clonotype was seen a handful of times. The chain recombines TRBV20-1 with TRBJ2-6; 7 bases match TRBD1. This CDR3 is 14 amino acids long. Trimming at V came to 6 bases and at J to 4 bases, leaving 6 bases not matched to a gene. From germline, CDR1 is DFQATT and CDR2 SNEGSKA (reference sequence). The CDR3 loop is CSATDRAGANVLTF. Here the CDR3 DNA reads TGCAGTGCAACAGACAGGGCCGGGGCCAACGTCCTGACTTTC.

V gene TRBV6-5 combines with J gene TRBJ2-7; D not certain. This CDR3 is built from 17 residues. V lost 0 bases and J 0 bases, leaving 15 bases between the germline ends. Germline V lookup: CDR1 MNHEY, CDR2 SVGAGI. CDR3 protein: CASSYSTDCLSSYEQYF. CDR3 DNA: TGTGCCAGCAGTTACTCCACAGACTGCCTAAGCTCCTACGAGCAGTACTTC.

This clonotype showed up many times. The gene calls are TRBV4-1 and TRBJ1-5; no clear D. V dropped 1 base and J dropped 1 base, with 8 bases sitting between them. This CDR3 has 15 amino acids. From germline, CDR1 is MGHRA and CDR2 YSYEKL. CDR3 sequence: CASSQAGLSNQPQHF. CDR3 nucleotide sequence: TGCGCCAGCAGCCAAGCCGGGCTAAGCAATCAGCCCCAGCATTTT.

This clonotype was counted a few times. The chain has TRBV6-6 and TRBJ1-2, with D perhaps TRBD1 (6 bases). The V end was cut by 4 bases, the J end by 4 bases, with 16 bases between. Looked up from germline, CDR1 is MNHNY and CDR2 is SVGAGI (reference sequence). This CDR3 region has 15 residues. The CDR3 sequence: CASSSHRQAIYGYTF. CDR3 coding DNA: TGTGCCAGCAGTTCGCATCGACAGGCGATCTATGGCTACACCTTC.